This T cell receptor (beta chain) was sequenced for a study of breast tumors, draining lymph nodes, adjacent tissues (dated by TCRdb to the mid-2010s). For the study in its entirety: The study compared TCR beta repertoires across tumor, adjacent nontumor tissue and axillary lymph nodes from breast cancer patients. In human breast cancer, the study set out to evaluate how tumor, surrounding tissue and draining lymph node repertoires relate to one another and whether T cells may move between these sites. Overall results and qualifications from the work: In luminal-like breast cancer, tumor and nontumor tissue repertoires resembled each other significantly more than in basal-like breast cancer. The data were considered consistent with the idea that most tumor T cells come from the lymph node and then expand in tumor tissue. The conclusion that tumor T cells originate in lymph nodes was framed as consistent with a hypothesis rather than directly demonstrated. Tumor T-cell repertoires showed less diversity than lymph node repertoires and more diversity than nontumor tissue repertoires, and tumor T-cell repertoires showed preferential V and J gene usage.

Note on this clonotype: Its antigen is not yet known. Being one base from a much bigger clone, this may be a read error. As the CDR3 is not closed by the conserved phenylalanine or tryptophan, this likely results from a read error.

TCRdb lists the instrument as Illumina HiSeq 2000. TCR beta chain libraries were generated by multiplex PCR amplification. The amplified TCR beta chain products were analyzed by high-throughput sequencing. Starting from the raw public reads, TCRdb applied fastp trimming at Q25, assembled clones with MiXCR and retained in-frame beta chains. Rows matching on CDR3 protein sequence are summarized as one entry with the most common DNA and genes. This sample gives around 110,000 distinct CDR3 sequences in total; less than 40% of them show up just once. Approximately 5% of the sample is taken by the ten largest. Lymph node samples came from the axillary draining lymph nodes of breast cancer patients. Sequencing was performed on axillary lymph node tissue. The clonotype originates from a female donor with breast cancer. Some clones in this sample may be carry-over from other donors' samples.

The CDR3 region: CASSITGGAVQYS. At the DNA level, the sequence is TGTGCCAGCAGCATCACCGGGGGCGCAGTGCAGTACTCC. The chain uses TRBV14 and TRBJ2-7; the D assignment is uncertain and may be TRBD1 or TRBD2, with 6 bases supporting each. V is shortened by 5 bases, J by 9 bases, and the region joining them spans 17 bases. The germline V gene yields SGHDN for CDR1 and FVKESK for CDR2. The CDR3 length equals 13 residues, ends included. The retained sequence is limited to the CDR3, 39 bases, with the frame set at the first base.